The next 20 T cell receptor beta chains were all read from a single sample in a study of T cell responses to AZD1222 COVID-19 vaccine. Profiled with immunoSEQ multiplex PCR; TCRdb holds only in-frame clones, not every one. The data hold 150,000 to 200,000 clones, with 85% to 90% observed a single time. The source was peripheral blood, collected on day 0 of AZD1222 vaccination. The receptors come from an adult in good health.

The CDR3 region has the DNA TGCGCCAGCAGCAAAGGGACAGGGGCTACAGATACGCAGTATTTT. This codes for CASSKGTGATDTQYF. The chain uses TRBV5-1 and TRBJ2-3; 10 bases agree with TRBD1. Germline V gives CDR1 SGHRS, CDR2 YFSETQ. CDR3 size: 15 residues. Trimming removed 4 bases from V and 3 bases from J; junction bases left unmatched: 5. Supplemented by reference TRBV5-1 and TRBJ2-3, the full variable domain reads KAGVTQTPRYLIKTRGQQVTLSCSPISGHRSVSWYQQTPGQGLQFLFEYFSETQRNKGNFPGRFSGRQFSNSRSEMNVSTLELGDSALYLCASSKGTGATDTQYFGPGTRLTVL.

The V call is TRBV5-5, the J call TRBJ2-1; possible D gene TRBD1, 6 bases. V gave up 0 bases and J gave up 5 bases, with 12 bases separating them. Germline lookup yields CDR1 SGHKS and CDR2 YYEKEE (reference sequence). This CDR3 spans 15 amino acids. CDR3 protein: CASSLDRAANNEQFF. DNA of the CDR3: TGTGCCAGCAGCTTGGACAGGGCGGCGAACAATGAGCAGTTCTTC.

Many counts were recorded for this clone. The chain uses TRBV28 and TRBJ2-1, with D possibly being TRBD2 (6 bases). Trimming took off 3 bases at V and 7 bases at J, with 13 bases between the two ends. Germline V CDR1 and CDR2: MDHEN, SYDVKM. CDR3 size: 14 residues. The CDR3 here is CASSFQGGANEQFF. For the CDR3, the DNA is TGTGCCAGCAGTTTCCAGGGAGGCGCAAATGAGCAGTTCTTC.

The chain uses TRBV3-1 (or the pseudogene TRBV3-2) and TRBJ2-1; maybe TRBD2 (5 bases). Germline V CDR1 and CDR2: LGHDT, YNNKEL (reference sequence). The CDR3 has 15 residues. V lost 1 base and J 9 bases, leaving 16 bases between the germline ends. DNA for the CDR3: TGTGCCAGCAGCCAAGGACTAACACTCGAGGGTGAGCAGTTCTTC. Protein: CASSQGLTLEGEQFF.

V usage is TRBV6-1 and J usage is TRBJ1-6, with D possibly TRBD1 on 6 matching bases. V was pared by 4 bases and J by 9 bases, with 19 bases between. The CDR3 runs to 16 residues. The germline V gene has CDR1 MNHNS and CDR2 SASEGT. The CDR3 sequence: CASSAIAGEAGSPLHF. CDR3 DNA: TGTGCCAGCAGTGCCATCGCAGGGGAAGCGGGTTCACCCCTCCACTTT.

The V call is TRBV28, the J call TRBJ1-5; a possible D gene is TRBD1 (5 bases). Trimming removed 4 bases from V and 13 bases from J, with 11 bases in between. The CDR3 length is 11 residues. Looked up from germline, CDR1 is MDHEN and CDR2 is SYDVKM. The CDR3 DNA follows: TGTGCCAGCAGTTCCCGGGAGGGGCAGCATTTT. It is translated as CASSSREGQHF.

The rearrangement joins TRBV6-6 to TRBJ1-1; the match to TRBD1 covers 11 bases. The junction had 5 bases not matched to a gene; V was cut back by 0 bases and J by 8 bases. Germline CDR1 MNHNY, CDR2 SVGAGI (reference sequence). This CDR3 contains 15 residues. The DNA for the CDR3 is TGTGCCAGCAGTTACTCAAGGACAGGGGGCCGGGAAGCTTTCTTT. It specifies CASSYSRTGGREAFF.

This chain links TRBV4-1 with TRBJ2-7; 9 bases line up with TRBD1. The germline CDR1 and CDR2 sequences are MGHRA and YSYEKL. CDR3 size: 14 residues. The trim removed 3 bases at V and 2 bases at J, leaving 2 bases unmatched. The CDR3 DNA reads as TGCGCCAGCAGCCATCGGACAGGGGCCTACGAGCAGTACTTC. Its translation is CASSHRTGAYEQYF.

The V and J genes are TRBV5-1 and TRBJ2-5; unclear D gene. The CDR3 contains 17 residues. Trimming removed 4 bases from V and 0 bases from J, with 19 bases in between. Germline CDR1 and CDR2: SGHRS and YFSETQ. The CDR3 loop is CASSPSGPASHQETQYF. CDR3 nucleotides: TGCGCCAGCAGCCCTTCCGGGCCAGCGTCCCACCAAGAGACCCAGTACTTC.

The chain recombines TRBV11-3 with TRBJ2-3, with 8 bases that match TRBD2. Germline CDR1 SGHNT, CDR2 YENEEA. This CDR3 spans 15 amino acids. Trimming cost V 6 bases and J 4 bases; bases outside gene matches: 9. The CDR3 coding sequence is TGTGCCAGCAGTCCGGGGGGGGCCGGCCCAGATACGCAGTATTTT. As protein: CASSPGGAGPDTQYF.

The chain links TRBV2 to TRBJ2-7; 10 nucleotides match TRBD2. The CDR3 is 17 amino acids. Germline V gene lookup returns CDR1 SNHLY and CDR2 FYNNEI. J lost 0 bases, V lost 6 bases, and 11 bases had no gene match. The CDR3 spells CASRAPNSGGTSYEQYF. The CDR3 DNA is TGTGCCAGCAGGGCCCCCAATAGCGGGGGGACCTCCTACGAGCAGTACTTC.

This clone was detected only once. The chain couples TRBV5-5 to TRBJ1-5; D might be TRBD1 (5 bases). The germline V gene encodes CDR1 SGHKS and CDR2 YYEKEE (reference sequence). This CDR3 spans 13 amino acids. Between the trimmed V and J ends, which lost 9 bases and 4 bases, there was a span of 14 bases. DNA for the CDR3: TGTGCCACCTCCGGGGGTTTAAATCAGCCCCAGCATTTT. The encoded protein is CATSGGLNQPQHF.

The V gene is TRBV3-1 (or the pseudogene TRBV3-2), the J gene TRBJ1-2; D not resolved. Looked up from germline, CDR1 is LGHDT and CDR2 is YNNKEL (reference sequence). Trimming removed 4 bases at V and 1 base at J, with 10 bases between. There are 14 residues in the CDR3. CDR3 in DNA: TGTGCCAGCAGCCTTCGACGGGTTAACTATGGCTACACCTTC. Protein: CASSLRRVNYGYTF.

J is TRBJ2-4 and V is TRBV28; TRBD2 might be the D (6 bases). Germline assignment: CDR1 MDHEN and CDR2 SYDVKM. V was shortened by 3 bases and J by 0 bases, with 12 bases between the two germline ends. The CDR3 loop spans 16 amino acids. In nucleotides, the CDR3 is TGTGCCAGCAGTTTCGTCATCGGGGGAGCCAAAAACATTCAGTACTTC. Translating gives CASSFVIGGAKNIQYF.

The chain couples TRBV7-9 to TRBJ2-7, with D possibly TRBD1 on 6 matching bases. Between the trimmed V and J ends, which lost 1 base and 2 bases, there was a span of 18 bases. Per germline, CDR1 SEHNR and CDR2 FQNEAQ (reference sequence). The CDR3 loop spans 17 amino acids. The CDR3 nucleotides are TGTGCCAGCAGCTTAGGAGGTTTGGCAGGGGATACCTACGAGCAGTACTTC. Encoded protein: CASSLGGLAGDTYEQYF.

Comments on this clone: Mismatch with germline at one junction end may stem from a read error. The sample carries other DNA sequences with the same CDR3. The J gene is TRBJ1-5, the V gene TRBV2; 7 nucleotides line up with TRBD1. CDR1 is SNHLY, CDR2 FYNNEI, per germline. CDR3 length: 14 amino acids. The CDR3 is CASGDRASNQPQHF. The CDR3 DNA is TGTGCCAGCGGTGACAGGGCAAGCAATCAGCCCCAGCATTTT. Complete variable domain (other parts from reference TRBV2 and TRBJ1-5): EPEVTQTPSHQVTQMGQEVILRCVPISNHLYFYWYRQILGQKVEFLVSFYNNEISEKSEIFDDQFSVERPDGSNFTLKIRSTKLEDSAMYFCASGDRASNQPQHFGDGTRLSIL.

This rearrangement joins TRBV6-6 to TRBJ1-1, with 9 nucleotides matching TRBD1. The CDR3 is 15 amino acids. V dropped 5 bases and J dropped 4; count of bases not matched to a gene: 8. CDR1 is MNHNY and CDR2 is SVGAGI in the germline V gene (reference sequence). For the CDR3, the DNA is TGTGCCAGCAGTAAACAGGGGGCGCTCAGCACTGAAGCTTTCTTT. Residues: CASSKQGALSTEAFF.

This clone is medium-sized (0.01 to 0.1%) in the sample. The chain carries TRBV6-1 and TRBJ2-4, with D possibly TRBD2 on 5 matching bases. Germline V gene data show CDR1 as MNHNS and CDR2 as SASEGT. CDR3 length: 16 residues. Trimming took off 4 bases at V and 0 bases at J, with 13 bases between the two ends. The CDR3 nucleotides are TGTGCCAGCAGTGTCCTAGAGGGCCTAGCCAAAAACATTCAGTACTTC. Translated: CASSVLEGLAKNIQYF.

This clone was recorded once. The chain is built from TRBV10-1 and TRBJ2-2; D gene unclear. The V gene's germline CDR1 is WNHNN and CDR2 SYGVQD (reference sequence). The CDR3 is made up of 13 amino acids. V gave up 2 bases and J gave up 6 bases, with 7 bases separating them. The CDR3 sequence is CASSERFAGELFF. As DNA, the CDR3 is TGCGCCAGCAGTGAGCGGTTCGCCGGGGAGCTGTTTTTT.

CDR3 loop: CASSMKGGGRIYGYTF. The CDR3 DNA reads as TGTGCCAGTAGTATGAAGGGAGGGGGCCGGATCTATGGCTACACCTTC. The chain combines TRBV19 with TRBJ1-2, with TRBD1 matching over 7 bases. Trimming removed 3 bases from V and 4 bases from J; junction bases left unmatched: 11. This CDR3 is built from 16 residues. Germline V gene lookup returns CDR1 LNHDA and CDR2 SQIVND (reference sequence).